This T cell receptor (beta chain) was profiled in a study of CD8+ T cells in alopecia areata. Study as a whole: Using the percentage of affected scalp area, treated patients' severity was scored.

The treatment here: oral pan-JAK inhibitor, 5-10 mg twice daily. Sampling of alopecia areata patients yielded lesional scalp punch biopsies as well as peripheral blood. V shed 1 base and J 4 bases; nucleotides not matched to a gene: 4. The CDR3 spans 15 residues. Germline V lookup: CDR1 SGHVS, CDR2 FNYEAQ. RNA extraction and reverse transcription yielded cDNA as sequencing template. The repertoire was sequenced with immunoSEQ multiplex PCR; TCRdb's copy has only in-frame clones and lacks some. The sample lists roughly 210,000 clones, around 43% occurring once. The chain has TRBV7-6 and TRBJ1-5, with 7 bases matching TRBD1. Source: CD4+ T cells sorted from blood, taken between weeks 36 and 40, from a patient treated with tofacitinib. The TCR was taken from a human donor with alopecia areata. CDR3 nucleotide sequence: TGTGCCAGCAGCTTAGAACAGGGGCTAAATCAGCCCCAGCATTTT. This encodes CASSLEQGLNQPQHF.